The text below deals with one T cell receptor (beta chain). This clone was seen only once. Its antigen is currently not known. Base qualities are not recorded, but no much larger clone differs from it by a single base. The library came from the immunoSEQ multiplex PCR assay. RNA was extracted from all samples and reverse transcribed into cDNA as template for TCR sequencing. SuperScript III was used to make first-strand cDNA, primed with a 2:1 mix of oligo-dT and random hexamers. A synthetic immune receptor repertoire was used to assess amplification bias, and residual bias was removed computationally. Processing in the source paper ran as follows. Raw reads were preprocessed to remove errors, and CDR3 was defined by IMGT conventions from the conserved cysteine to phenylalanine. To get clonality, Shannon entropy was normalized by log2 of the number of productive unique TCRs and the result was subtracted from 1. CD4 or CD8 identity of scalp clones was inferred by cross-referencing scalp TCRbeta sequences with sorted blood CD4 and CD8 repertoires. What TCRdb holds here is the immuneACCESS table cut down to in-frame rearrangements. Part of the clones is not present; checked against another copy, under half of the missing clones reflect an unresolved V gene, and the others are unexplained. The D gene and trimming were derived from the DNA, and the V and J assignments and clone size from that table. This sample has some 44,000 clones in its table, and roughly 92% of those were observed once. Under 20% of the sample is held by the ten biggest clonotypes.

The sample belongs to a study of CD8+ T cells in alopecia areata (dated by TCRdb to the late 2010s). About the full investigation: The treated patients, all with moderate-to-severe alopecia areata, were enrolled in an open-label pilot trial of oral tofacitinib given at 5 to 10 mg twice daily. Tofacitinib was given for 6 to 18 months, followed by 6 months of follow-up off drug to assess delayed response and recurrence. The SALT score, which quantifies the percentage of affected scalp surface area, was used to measure disease severity in treated patients. In both human patients and the C3H/HeJ mouse model, the study applied high-throughput TCRbeta sequencing to look at T cell clonal expansion in alopecia areata. Human TCRbeta sequencing covered scalp tissue and sorted CD4+ and CD8+ peripheral blood T cells from patchy and totalis/universalis alopecia areata patients and healthy controls. Tofacitinib-treated patients had biopsies at baseline and at 4 and 24 weeks of treatment, with a later scalp biopsy in several patients. Scalp clonality was compared across normal scalp (n=4), patchy alopecia areata scalp (n=8), and alopecia totalis/universalis scalp (n=8). The RNA source kit depended on sample type: the PAXgene miRNA kit for fixed scalp, the miRNeasy kit for PBMCs, and the RNeasy kit for mouse skin. Amplification of TCRbeta CDR3 regions was done by immunoSEQ multiplex PCR using 35 Vbeta forward primers and 13 Jbeta reverse primers.

The full study reports these points: Shared TCR sequences between patients were less evident than in mice, which may be partly attributable to HLA diversity in the patient population. Scalp TCR repertoire analysis is complicated because resident alphabeta T cells in normal human skin are also sequenced, whereas mouse skin is dominated by gammadelta T cells. Scalp clonality and the number of expanded CD8+ clones among the top 100 scalp clones were significantly decreased by tofacitinib. Compared with normal scalp, lesional scalp had higher clonality and more expanded CD8+ clones, particularly in alopecia totalis/universalis, a pattern that suggests antigenic drive. Because the treated cohort was small and included a single nonresponder, larger studies are needed to assess links between baseline CD8+ expansion and response. During tofacitinib treatment, many expanded lesional clones remained in scalp and blood, and this persistence may partly explain relapse after treatment is stopped.

Sample time point, as interpreted from the label and publication: less than 25 weeks on oral tofacitinib. According to the study, the label for this sample's treatment or condition signals: oral pan-JAK inhibitor, 5-10 mg twice daily. Peripheral blood and lesional scalp punch biopsies were obtained from patients with alopecia areata. After PBMCs were isolated by density centrifugation and stained for CD3, CD4 and CD8, a FACSAria was used to sort CD4+ and CD8+ T cells. CDR1 and CDR2 are drawn from the germline V gene (reference sequence): SEHNR, FQNEAQ. The CDR3 runs 16 residues from the cysteine to the phenylalanine. Only the CDR3 DNA is retained, 48 bases long and in frame from the first base. Ends trimmed: V by 4 bases, J by 2 bases; bases unmatched to a gene: 4.

The chain is encoded by TRBV7-9 joined to TRBJ2-2, with 10 middle bases fitting TRBD1. This clonotype originated in a human donor with alopecia areata. This specimen consisted of CD8+ T cells sorted from blood, obtained at week 24, from a patient treated with tofacitinib. Here is the DNA: TGTGCCAGCAGCTCCGGACAGGGGGTAAACACCGGGGAGCTGTTTTTT. It translates to CASSSGQGVNTGELFF.